This entry lists 29 T cell receptor beta chains sequenced from one sample in a study of T cells in Graves' hyperthyroidism and ophthalmopathy. The investigators amplified TCR beta CDR3 regions from RNA transcripts. The HTBI primer set was used in a first-round RT-PCR of the TCR CDR3. TCRdb analysed the multiplex PCR reads with MiXCR anew, one entry per CDR3 protein. The sample holds 400,000 to 550,000 distinct CDR3 sequences, around 14% seen once. The sample taken for sequencing was blood. These receptors were obtained from a woman in her late teens or twenties with Graves' hyperthyroidism.

The chain carries TRBV12-3 or TRBV12-4 and TRBJ1-1; D is unresolved. V lost 6 bases and J 3 bases, leaving 11 bases between the germline ends. The CDR3 has 13 residues. The DNA of the CDR3 is TGTGCCAGCAGCTTAACTGAGGACACTGAAGCTTTCTTT. Residues: CASSLTEDTEAFF.

Many counts were recorded for this clonotype. The chain joins TRBV27 to TRBJ1-1; D gene ambiguous. CDR1 and CDR2 (germline): MNHEY, SMNVEV (reference sequence). This CDR3 comprises 14 residues. V was cut by 7 bases and J by 1 base, with 13 bases left in between. CDR3: CASTAGWGNTEAFF. Written as DNA, the CDR3 is TGTGCCAGCACCGCGGGGTGGGGGAACACTGAAGCTTTCTTT.

In this sample, this clonotype turned up many times. V and J are TRBV6-5 and TRBJ2-3; 10 bases map to TRBD2. V trimming: 0 bases; J trimming: 3 bases; junction bases outside the gene matches: 12. CDR3 size: 19 residues. Germline assignment: CDR1 MNHEY and CDR2 SVGAGI. CDR3 sequence (DNA): TGTGCCAGCAGTTACTCCCAGCGGAGAGCTAGCGGGAGAACAGATACGCAGTATTTT. Its translation: CASSYSQRRASGRTDTQYF.

This clonotype was recorded at least ten times. The rearrangement uses TRBV5-1 and TRBJ1-1, with 7 bases that match TRBD1. This CDR3 comprises 15 residues. Trimming at V came to 4 bases and at J to 6 bases, leaving 12 bases not matched to a gene. Germline lookup yields CDR1 SGHRS and CDR2 YFSETQ. CDR3: CASSQRQGGGAEAFF. The CDR3 DNA sequence: TGCGCCAGCAGCCAACGACAGGGAGGGGGGGCTGAAGCTTTCTTT.

As for this clonotype: Being one base from a much bigger clone, this may be a read error. V gene TRBV19 combines with J gene TRBJ2-1; 8 nucleotides match TRBD2. In germline, CDR1 is LNHDA, CDR2 SQIVND (reference sequence). The V and J ends lost 1 base and 6 bases, in that order; junction bases with no gene match: 14. CDR3 length: 18 amino acids. The CDR3: CASSIGPGSGTGVNEQFF. The CDR3 DNA follows: TGTGCCAGTAGTATAGGTCCTGGTAGCGGGACGGGCGTCAATGAGCAGTTCTTC.

The chain has TRBV13 and TRBJ2-1, with D hard to call. Germline lookup yields CDR1 PRHDT and CDR2 FYEKMQ (reference sequence). V was trimmed by 3 bases and J by 6 bases, leaving 15 bases between them. The CDR3 runs 15 residues. The CDR3: CASSLARWVGNEQFF. The CDR3 DNA sequence: TGTGCCAGCAGCTTGGCAAGATGGGTGGGCAATGAGCAGTTCTTC.

This clonotype was seen at least ten times. V gene TRBV2 combines with J gene TRBJ2-7, with 8 bases aligning to TRBD2. V shed 8 bases, J shed 5 bases, and the junction held 17 bases outside the gene matches. The CDR3 has 16 residues. Germline CDR1 and CDR2: SNHLY and FYNNEI. The CDR3 region has the DNA TGTGCCAGCCTCCCCCGGCGCGGACTAGCTGTCCACGAGCAGTACTTC. Its translation is CASLPRRGLAVHEQYF.

The chain recombines TRBV9 with TRBJ2-3; 10 nucleotides line up with TRBD2. The CDR3 runs to 17 residues. Germline V gene data show CDR1 as SGDLS and CDR2 as YYNGEE. The ends lost 4 bases at V and 4 bases at J; junction bases unmatched: 12. The CDR3 bases are TGTGCCAGCAGCTCAGGACTAGCGGACGACGTCCCAGATACGCAGTATTTT. Translating gives CASSSGLADDVPDTQYF.

This clonotype was found many times. The V call is TRBV3-1, the J call TRBJ2-1; a weak D match, TRBD2 (5 bases). The CDR3 contains 14 residues. From germline, CDR1 is LGHDT and CDR2 YNNKEL (reference sequence). The V end was cut by 3 bases, the J end by 0 bases, with 6 bases between. The CDR3 DNA reads TGTGCCAGCAGCCAGCGGGCCTCCTACAATGAGCAGTTCTTC. Protein sequence: CASSQRASYNEQFF.

This clonotype was detected only a few times. V gene TRBV18 combines with J gene TRBJ2-7; 8 bases match TRBD2. CDR1 and CDR2 from the germline V gene are KGHSH and LQKENI. The V segment lost 5 bases and the J segment 5 bases; nucleotides outside the gene matches: 2. This CDR3 contains 12 residues. CDR3 sequence reads: CASSNSGNEQYV. CDR3 nucleotide sequence: TGTGCCAGCTCAAATAGCGGGAACGAGCAGTACGTC.

This clonotype occurred many times. This chain uses TRBV18 with TRBJ2-3; no definite D call. Trimming cost V 3 bases and J 1 base, with 11 bases left between them. The CDR3 consists of 15 residues. Germline V gene lookup returns CDR1 KGHSH and CDR2 LQKENI. In DNA, the CDR3 is TGTGCCAGCTCACCTAACCTCCTGGGCACAGATACGCAGTATTTT. It translates to CASSPNLLGTDTQYF. The complete variable domain, with remaining parts taken from reference TRBV18 and TRBJ2-3, reads NAGVMQNPRHLVRRRGQEARLRCSPMKGHSHVYWYRQLPEEGLKFMVYLQKENIIDESGMPKERFSAEFPKEGPSILRIQQVVRGDSAAYFCASSPNLLGTDTQYFGPGTRLTVL.

This clonotype was seen more than once but under ten times. V is TRBV18 and J is TRBJ2-3, with TRBD1 identical over 9 bases. J lost 2 bases, V lost 6 bases, and 6 bases had no gene match. CDR1 is KGHSH, CDR2 LQKENI, per germline. The CDR3 consists of 15 residues. The CDR3 nucleotides are TGTGCCAGCTCCCTACAGGGGGCGGCCACAGATACGCAGTATTTT. Its protein is CASSLQGAATDTQYF.

The rearrangement joins TRBV20-1 to TRBJ1-4; TRBD1 is a possible D gene (5 bases). The CDR3 spans 15 residues. Germline assignment: CDR1 DFQATT and CDR2 SNEGSKA (reference sequence). V was cut by 5 bases and J by 4 bases, with 17 bases left in between. Here the CDR3 reads CSARGAVGDNEKLFF. The CDR3 coding sequence is TGCAGTGCTCGGGGCGCGGTCGGGGATAATGAAAAACTGTTTTTT.

This clonotype showed up many times. The V call is TRBV20-1, the J call TRBJ2-7; D tentatively fits TRBD1 or TRBD2 (5 bases each). The CDR3 is 14 amino acids. Germline loops: CDR1 DFQATT, CDR2 SNEGSKA (reference sequence). V was shortened by 6 bases and J by 3 bases, with 18 bases between the two germline ends. DNA for the CDR3: TGCAGTGCCACTTTGGGGGACCCTCACTACGAGCAGTACGTC. It specifies CSATLGDPHYEQYV.

The gene calls are TRBV10-3 and TRBJ1-1, with D unclear. V was cut by 10 bases and J by 1 base, with 10 bases left in between. Germline loops: CDR1 ENHRY, CDR2 SYGVKD. The CDR3 spans 12 residues. The chain's CDR3 is CATCGENTEAFF. The CDR3, as DNA: TGTGCCACCTGCGGGGAGAACACTGAAGCTTTCTTT.

This rearrangement joins TRBV13 to TRBJ1-2; 9 nucleotides align to TRBD1. V was pared by 0 bases and J by 3 bases, with 8 bases of the junction left unmatched. Germline CDR1 and CDR2: PRHDT and FYEKMQ (reference sequence). CDR3 length: 17 residues. The CDR3 loop is CASSLGGLGQGDYGYTF. The CDR3 nucleotides read TGTGCCAGCAGCTTAGGGGGGCTGGGACAGGGTGACTATGGCTACACCTTC.

There are many counts of this clonotype. This chain connects TRBV27 to TRBJ2-4; tentatively, D is TRBD1 or TRBD2 (5 bases each). The CDR3 has 15 amino acids. Between the trimmed V and J ends, which lost 5 bases and 0 bases, there was a span of 11 bases. Germline-derived CDR1 and CDR2 are MNHEY and SMNVEV (reference sequence). The CDR3 reads CASSRGAGAKNIQYF. In nucleotides, the CDR3 is TGTGCCAGCAGTAGGGGCGCGGGAGCCAAAAACATTCAGTACTTC.

The V and J genes are TRBV12-3 or TRBV12-4 and TRBJ1-1, with D perhaps TRBD1 (5 bases). The CDR3 sequence is 16 residues long. V was shortened by 5 bases and J by 5 bases, with 21 bases between the two germline ends. CDR3 protein: CASSSVASGRVTEAFF. The CDR3 DNA reads TGTGCCAGCAGTAGCGTGGCGTCGGGCAGGGTAACTGAAGCTTTCTTT.

V usage is TRBV2 and J usage is TRBJ1-2; 9 nucleotides line up with TRBD1. The CDR3 is made up of 14 amino acids. V shed 7 bases, J shed 1 base, and the junction held 4 bases outside the gene matches. Germline CDR1 is SNHLY and CDR2 is FYNNEI. The CDR3 DNA follows: TGTGCCAGCACAGCGACAGGGGGTAACTATGGCTACACCTTC. Its protein is CASTATGGNYGYTF.

Ten or more counts support this clonotype. This chain connects TRBV6-1 to TRBJ2-7; 8 nucleotides align to TRBD2. V was clipped by 7 bases and J by 2 bases; unmatched bases: 1. Germline V gives CDR1 MNHNS, CDR2 SASEGT. The CDR3 sequence is 12 residues long. CDR3 DNA sequence: TGTGCCAGCAAGCGGGGGACCTACGAGCAGTACGTC. Translation: CASKRGTYEQYV.

This chain uses TRBV19 with TRBJ2-2; D might be TRBD2 (6 bases). Germline V CDR1 and CDR2: LNHDA, SQIVND (reference sequence). This CDR3 spans 15 amino acids. V was shortened by 6 bases and J by 1 base, with 12 bases between the two germline ends. CDR3: CASRWGSGNTGELFF. The CDR3 coding sequence is TGTGCCAGTAGATGGGGTAGCGGGAACACCGGGGAGCTGTTTTTT.

At least ten counts were recorded for this clonotype. This sequence joins TRBV3-1 and TRBJ1-2; TRBD1 might be the D (6 bases). Germline assignment: CDR1 LGHDT and CDR2 YNNKEL (reference sequence). CDR3 size: 15 residues. With 1 base removed from V and 4 bases from J, the gap between germline ends came to 13 bases. CDR3: CASSQVGGAGYGYTF. The CDR3 DNA reads as TGTGCCAGCAGCCAAGTCGGGGGCGCCGGCTATGGCTACACCTTC.

This clonotype was observed many times. This chain connects TRBV10-3 to TRBJ2-1; possible D gene TRBD2, 6 bases. V lost 0 bases and J lost 8, with 11 bases in between. The CDR3 runs 14 residues. Germline assignment: CDR1 ENHRY and CDR2 SYGVKD. DNA of the CDR3: TGTGCCATCAGTGAGTCCCCCCGGGAGCATGAGCAGTTCTTC. Protein: CAISESPREHEQFF.

In this sample, this clonotype turned up many times. The chain employs TRBV20-1 and TRBJ1-1; TRBD1 agrees at 7 bases. Looked up from germline, CDR1 is DFQATT and CDR2 is SNEGSKA (reference sequence). This CDR3 has 18 amino acids. The trim removed 0 bases at V and 1 base at J, leaving 14 bases unmatched. The chain's CDR3 is CSARDLLGTDPRNTEAFF. DNA for the CDR3: TGCAGTGCTAGAGACCTCCTAGGGACAGACCCAAGGAACACTGAAGCTTTCTTT.

In this sample, this clonotype turned up many times. The rearrangement uses TRBV10-3 and TRBJ2-7, with a possible D match to TRBD1 (6 bases). V shed 4 bases and J shed 3 bases, with 10 bases lying between them. The CDR3 is 13 amino acids. Looked up from germline, CDR1 is ENHRY and CDR2 is SYGVKD. The CDR3 sequence: CAISGQVSYEQYF. As DNA, the CDR3 is TGTGCCATCAGTGGACAGGTTAGCTACGAGCAGTACTTC.

This clonotype was observed at least ten times. The chain links TRBV14 to TRBJ2-7; TRBD2 agrees at 7 bases. The CDR3 has 13 amino acids. Germline CDR1 SGHDN, CDR2 FVKESK. Trimming at V came to 5 bases and at J to 6 bases, leaving 7 bases not matched to a gene. CDR3 protein: CASSSRLAGEQYF. The CDR3 bases are TGTGCCAGCAGCTCTAGACTAGCTGGCGAGCAGTACTTC.

This clonotype was detected a few times. The chain links TRBV24-1 to TRBJ2-7; D remains unclear. This CDR3 comprises 13 residues. V dropped 4 bases and J dropped 1 base, with 7 bases sitting between them. Germline V gives CDR1 KGHDR, CDR2 SFDVKD. CDR3 amino acids: CATSEGYSYEQYF. The CDR3 nucleotides read TGTGCCACCAGTGAGGGGTATTCCTACGAGCAGTACTTC.

This clonotype was detected many times. The chain is built from TRBV3-1 and TRBJ1-6; no clear D. This CDR3 contains 14 residues. V lost 4 bases to trimming and J lost 9 bases, with 13 bases between them. Germline values: CDR1 LGHDT, CDR2 YNNKEL (reference sequence). As DNA, the CDR3 is TGTGCCAGCAGCCCACACAACGTCGCTTCACCCCTCCACTTT. This codes for CASSPHNVASPLHF.

The sample holds many counts of this clonotype. The V call is TRBV11-2, the J call TRBJ2-5; D uncertain. V was pared by 0 bases and J by 4 bases, with 9 bases between. The CDR3 sequence is 14 residues long. CDR1 SGHAT and CDR2 FQNNGV come from the germline V gene. This chain's CDR3 is CASSLDEVGETQYF. Here the CDR3 DNA reads TGTGCCAGCAGCTTAGACGAGGTCGGAGAGACCCAGTACTTC. The full variable domain, in which reference TRBV11-2 and TRBJ2-5 provide the parts outside the CDR3, is EAGVAQSPRYKIIEKRQSVAFWCNPISGHATLYWYQQILGQGPKLLIQFQNNGVVDDSQLPKDRFSAERLKGVDSTLKIQPAKLEDSAVYLCASSLDEVGETQYFGPGTRLLVL.